These 3 T cell receptor beta chains were all obtained from the same sample, sequenced in a study of cytomegalovirus exposure and HLA in healthy donors. The method was immunoSEQ multiplex PCR; TCRdb's version includes in-frame clones alone and lacks a portion of them. This repertoire shows about 110,000 clones, roughly nine tenths found once; its top ten account for over 1.5%. Source material: PBMCs. Source of these receptors: a woman aged 18 to 35 in good health and CMV-seronegative.

This clone is a singleton in its sample. This sequence joins TRBV14 and TRBJ2-7, with D maybe TRBD1 (5 bases). CDR3 length: 15 amino acids. The germline V gene encodes CDR1 SGHDN and CDR2 FVKESK. Deletions cut 3 bases from V and 2 bases from J, with 14 bases between. In DNA, the CDR3 is TGTGCCAGCAGCCAGAAGAGGCCAGGGCCCTACGAGCAGTACTTC. As protein: CASSQKRPGPYEQYF.

This clone was counted only a few times. This chain links TRBV27 with TRBJ2-7; tentatively, D is TRBD1 (6 bases). This CDR3 contains 15 residues. The germline gives CDR1 MNHEY, CDR2 SMNVEV (reference sequence). V was cut by 2 bases and J by 3 bases, with 14 bases left in between. The CDR3 DNA follows: TGTGCCAGCAGTTTAGTAGGGACATCGGACTACGAGCAGTACTTC. Protein: CASSLVGTSDYEQYF.

The rearrangement joins TRBV7-2 to TRBJ2-3; TRBD1 matches at 10 bases. CDR1 and CDR2 (germline): SGHTA, FQGNSA. The CDR3 consists of 15 residues. The V gene end was trimmed by 5 bases and the J gene end by 1 base; junction bases not matched to a gene: 3. This CDR3 reads CASSAGTGGTDTQYF. For the CDR3, the DNA is TGTGCCAGCAGCGCCGGGACAGGGGGCACAGATACGCAGTATTTT.